Listed below are T cell receptor beta chains from one sample, sequenced in a study of cytomegalovirus exposure and HLA in healthy donors. Clones were sequenced by immunoSEQ multiplex PCR, and TCRdb holds only the in-frame ones, with some missing. The sample table sets out 130,000 to 150,000 clones. The specimen sequenced was PBMCs. The receptors derive from a man aged 35-49 years in good health and CMV-seronegative. Both conserved end residues are part of each CDR3. Each record gives: V gene, D gene, J gene, CDR3 protein, CDR3 DNA. D genes are given only for firm matches.

TRBV7-9	TRBD2	TRBJ2-5	CASSLYSASGGGETQYF	TGTGCCAGCAGCTTATATAGCGCCTCGGGGGGAGGAGAGACCCAGTACTTC
TRBV7-2	NA	TRBJ1-1	CASGLTGLKMNTEAFF	TGTGCCAGCGGGTTAACGGGACTGAAGATGAACACTGAAGCTTTCTTT
TRBV5-1	NA	TRBJ1-1	CASSLTGHQNTEAFF	TGCGCCAGCAGCTTAACGGGACACCAGAACACTGAAGCTTTCTTT
TRBV9	NA	TRBJ2-4	CASSVKGGAKNIQYF	TGTGCCAGCAGCGTAAAGGGAGGCGCCAAAAACATTCAGTACTTC
TRBV7-2	TRBD2	TRBJ2-3	CASSPGLAGRADTQYF	TGTGCCAGCAGCCCGGGACTAGCGGGGAGGGCAGATACGCAGTATTTT
TRBV28	NA	TRBJ1-2	CASSLLQEDYGYTF	TGTGCCAGCAGTTTATTGCAGGAGGACTATGGCTACACCTTC
TRBV9	NA	TRBJ1-2	CASSVRPGGDYGYTF	TGTGCCAGCAGCGTAAGGCCAGGAGGAGACTATGGCTACACCTTC
TRBV5-1	NA	TRBJ2-5	CASSSSYQETQYF	TGCGCCAGCAGCTCCTCGTACCAAGAGACCCAGTACTTC
TRBV9	TRBD1	TRBJ2-5	CASSVGNRGQETQYF	TGTGCCAGCAGCGTAGGGAACAGGGGCCAAGAGACCCAGTACTTC
TRBV7-2	NA	TRBJ2-7	CASSPGHRKSSYEQYF	TGTGCCAGCAGCCCTGGACACCGAAAGAGCTCCTACGAGCAGTACTTC
TRBV11-1	TRBD1	TRBJ1-6	CASSLGRTGRYNSPLHF	TGTGCCAGCAGCTTGGGAAGGACAGGGCGGTATAATTCACCCCTCCACTTT
TRBV5-6	TRBD1	TRBJ1-1	CASSSLQEGAGAFF	TGTGCCAGCAGCTCCCTCCAGGAGGGGGCAGGCGCTTTCTTT
TRBV28	NA	TRBJ1-2	CASSWGGADGYTF	TGTGCCAGTAGTTGGGGGGGGGCGGATGGCTACACCTTC
TRBV5-1	TRBD1	TRBJ2-3	CASSPGTGGSDTQYF	TGCGCCAGCAGCCCCGGGACAGGGGGATCAGATACGCAGTATTTT
TRBV18	NA	TRBJ1-3	CASSLGTGDSGNTIYF	TGTGCCAGCTCACTTGGAACGGGGGACTCTGGAAACACCATATATTTT
TRBV11-3	NA	TRBJ2-2	CASSLVAAKLFF	TGTGCCAGCAGCCTGGTGGCAGCGAAGCTGTTTTTT
TRBV7-8	TRBD2	TRBJ2-5	CASSLTRTSGVETQYF	TGTGCCAGCAGCTTAACTCGGACTAGCGGGGTGGAGACCCAGTACTTC
TRBV5-4	TRBD1	TRBJ2-3	CASSYRGGTDTQYF	TGTGCCAGCAGCTACAGGGGTGGAACAGATACGCAGTATTTT
TRBV15	NA	TRBJ2-1	CATSRVEFQGNEQFF	TGTGCCACCAGCAGAGTGGAGTTTCAGGGCAATGAGCAGTTCTTC
TRBV19	TRBD2	TRBJ2-1	CASTSHSLAGGPHNEQFF	TGTGCCAGTACCTCTCACTCCCTAGCGGGGGGGCCCCATAATGAGCAGTTCTTC
TRBV19	NA	TRBJ1-1	CASSMGGTEAFF	TGTGCCAGTAGTATGGGGGGCACTGAAGCTTTCTTT
TRBV15	TRBD2	TRBJ2-2	CATSSRTSGGLTGELFF	TGTGCCACCAGCAGTAGGACTAGCGGGGGCCTGACCGGGGAGCTGTTTTTT
TRBV5-6	TRBD2	TRBJ2-3	CASSGLAATDTQYF	TGTGCCAGCAGTGGACTAGCCGCCACAGATACGCAGTATTTT
TRBV7-6	TRBD2	TRBJ2-1	CASSLVSGGDSYNEQFF	TGTGCCAGCAGCTTAGTTTCGGGGGGGGACTCCTACAATGAGCAGTTCTTC
TRBV9	TRBD1	TRBJ2-2	CASSASTGFTGELFF	TGTGCCAGCAGCGCCTCGACAGGGTTCACCGGGGAGCTGTTTTTT
TRBV5-4	NA	TRBJ2-3	CASSSPSFGDTQYF	TGTGCCAGCAGCTCCCCTAGCTTCGGAGATACGCAGTATTTT
TRBV29-1	TRBD1	TRBJ1-2	CSVHLGTGTGYTF	TGCAGCGTTCACCTCGGGACAGGGACCGGCTACACCTTC
TRBV7-9	TRBD1	TRBJ1-2	CASSLRGARSVGYTF	TGTGCCAGCAGCCTCAGGGGGGCTCGGTCAGTAGGCTACACCTTC
TRBV5-6	NA	TRBJ2-3	CASSWANTQYF	TGTGCCAGCAGCTGGGCTAATACGCAGTATTTT
TRBV2	NA	TRBJ1-1	CASSEGTRGKREAFF	TGTGCCAGCAGTGAAGGGACCCGGGGGAAACGCGAAGCTTTCTTT
TRBV5-6	TRBD1	TRBJ2-3	CASSQRVRQGVDTQYF	TGTGCCAGCAGCCAAAGGGTTCGGCAGGGGGTAGATACGCAGTATTTT